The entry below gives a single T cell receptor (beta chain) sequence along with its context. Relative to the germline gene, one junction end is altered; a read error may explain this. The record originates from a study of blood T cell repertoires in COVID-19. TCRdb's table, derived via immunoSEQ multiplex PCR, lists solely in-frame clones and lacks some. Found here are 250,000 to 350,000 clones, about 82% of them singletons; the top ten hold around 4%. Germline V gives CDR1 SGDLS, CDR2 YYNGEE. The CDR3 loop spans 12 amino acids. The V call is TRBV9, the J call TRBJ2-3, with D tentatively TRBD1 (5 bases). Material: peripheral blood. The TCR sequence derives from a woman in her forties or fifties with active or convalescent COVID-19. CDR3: CASSFETGTQYF. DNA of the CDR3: TGTGCCAGCAGCTTCGAAACAGGTACGCAGTATTTT.